Listed here are 9 T cell receptor beta chains from one sample, sequenced in a study of regulatory T cells in long-lasting Graves disease. HTBI primers from iRepertoire and Arm-PCR of CDR3 regions yielded the TCR beta libraries. TCRdb passed the multiplex PCR reads through MiXCR, listing each CDR3 protein once. The data contain 350,000 to 550,000 distinct CDR3 sequences, about a sixth of them singletons. The time point denotes: newly diagnosed GD, antithyroid drugs for less than 3 months. PBMCs were the source of the RNA used for TCR sequencing. The sample was also linked to a second study, of T cells in Graves' hyperthyroidism and ophthalmopathy.

The source was peripheral blood mononuclear cells (PBMCs), collected at new diagnosis, from a patient treated with antithyroid drugs. The receptors shown here come from a woman aged 18-30 years with Graves disease.

This clonotype has at least ten counts. The gene calls are TRBV5-1 and TRBJ2-3; TRBD1 aligns across 10 bases. CDR3 size: 14 residues. The germline V gene encodes CDR1 SGHRS and CDR2 YFSETQ. V lost 4 bases, J lost 3 bases, and 2 bases stayed unmatched. The CDR3 DNA reads TGCGCCAGCAGCACGGGACAGGGGACAGATACGCAGTATTTT. This sequence encodes CASSTGQGTDTQYF.

This clonotype was seen at least ten times. The chain carries TRBV30 and TRBJ1-1; the D gene is possibly TRBD1 (5 bases). The V gene's germline CDR1 is GTSNPN and CDR2 SVGIG (reference sequence). Between the trimmed V and J ends, which lost 0 bases and 0 bases, there was a span of 14 bases. The CDR3 has 16 amino acids. CDR3 nucleotide sequence: TGTGCCTGGAGTGTCAATAGGGGTGGGATGAACACTGAAGCTTTCTTT. Residues: CAWSVNRGGMNTEAFF.

This clonotype was picked up many times. The chain links TRBV7-9 to TRBJ1-1; D is perhaps TRBD1 (5 bases). Trimming stripped 1 base from V and 1 base from J, with 7 bases between. The CDR3 covers 14 residues. Looked up from germline, CDR1 is SEHNR and CDR2 is FQNEAQ (reference sequence). The CDR3 region has the DNA TGTGCCAGCAGCTTAGGACAGAAGAACACTGAAGCTTTCTTT. Protein sequence: CASSLGQKNTEAFF.

The J gene is TRBJ2-1, the V gene TRBV6-2 or TRBV6-3; 15 bases are shared with TRBD2. The germline V gene encodes CDR1 MNHEY and CDR2 SVGEGT. V shed 6 bases and J 9 bases; nucleotides not matched to a gene: 9. The CDR3 loop spans 16 amino acids. CDR3 sequence (DNA): TGTGCCAGCAGCGCTGGACTAGCGGGAGGGGGTGTTGAGCAGTTCTTC. Protein product: CASSAGLAGGGVEQFF.

This clonotype was picked up many times. The chain combines TRBV3-1 with TRBJ1-1; D may be TRBD1 (5 bases). V lost 4 bases and J lost 7, with 16 bases in between. Germline V gives CDR1 LGHDT, CDR2 YNNKEL (reference sequence). The CDR3 length is 14 residues. This CDR3 reads CASSLGRATIEAFF. The DNA of the CDR3 is TGTGCCAGCAGCCTCGGCAGGGCGACGATTGAAGCTTTCTTT.

The chain has TRBV20-1 and TRBJ2-3; 8 nucleotides line up with TRBD2. Germline trimming cut 7 bases from V and 3 bases from J; bases unmatched to any gene: 9. This CDR3 contains 14 residues. CDR1 and CDR2 (germline): DFQATT, SNEGSKA (reference sequence). DNA of the CDR3: TGCAGTGGCGACAGCGGGAGTAGAACAGATACGCAGTATTTT. Translating it yields CSGDSGSRTDTQYF.

This clonotype occurred a few times. The chain couples TRBV7-6 to TRBJ1-1; D remains unclear. Germline CDR1 is SGHVS and CDR2 is FNYEAQ. This CDR3 is built from 14 residues. Trimming left V 2 bases short and J 5 bases short, with 12 bases between. The CDR3 nucleotides are TGTGCCAGCAGCTTATCTTTTCCGGGGACTGAAGCTTTCTTT. The encoded protein is CASSLSFPGTEAFF.

The chain recombines TRBV5-1 with TRBJ1-6, with D maybe TRBD1 (6 bases). Germline V lookup: CDR1 SGHRS, CDR2 YFSETQ. Trimming stripped 0 bases from V and 7 bases from J, with 11 bases between. The CDR3 runs to 15 residues. CDR3 residues: CASSLVQGLNSPLHF. The CDR3 DNA sequence: TGCGCCAGCAGCTTGGTCCAGGGGTTGAATTCACCCCTCCACTTT.

Concerning this clonotype itself: A single base separates this from a much larger clone, so it may be a read error. The rearrangement uses TRBV29-1 and TRBJ2-3, with D perhaps matching TRBD1 or TRBD2 (5 bases each). Germline V gene data show CDR1 as SQVTM and CDR2 as ANQGSEA. This CDR3 contains 14 residues. Trimming removed 7 bases at V and 3 bases at J, with 17 bases between. CDR3 in DNA: TGCAGCGCTGTCCGGGACCTACGGACAGATACGCAGTATTTT. The encoded protein is CSAVRDLRTDTQYF.